Listed below are T cell receptor beta chains from one sample, sequenced in a study of shared T cell receptors in the human thymus. The table came from immunoSEQ multiplex PCR; TCRdb's copy has only in-frame clones and leaves some out. The profile shows 540,000 or so clones, around 78% of them singletons. The sample also formed part of further work on human thymus T cells.

Sequencing used thymocytes. These receptors were obtained from a boy younger than two with a congenital heart defect. Each CDR3 is given with its conserved first and last residue. D genes are given only for firm matches. Clone size appears in some rows only: once, few, many, or a class for an expanded clone.

J gene	clone size	D gene	V gene	CDR3 protein	CDR3 DNA
TRBJ1-1	NA	TRBD1	TRBV9	CASSVGTGGYTEAFF	TGTGCCAGCAGCGTAGGGACAGGAGGATACACTGAAGCTTTCTTT
TRBJ2-2	once	NA	TRBV28	CASSFLEEPGIYTGELFF	TGTGCCAGCAGTTTCCTCGAGGAACCGGGGATTTACACCGGGGAGCTGTTTTTT
TRBJ2-2	NA	NA	TRBV27	CASSLWSDTGELFF	TGTGCCAGCAGTTTATGGTCGGACACCGGGGAGCTGTTTTTT
TRBJ2-1	NA	TRBD2	TRBV9	CASSQGGLAGKVSYNEQFF	TGTGCCAGCAGCCAGGGGGGACTAGCGGGAAAGGTCTCCTACAATGAGCAGTTCTTC
TRBJ2-1	NA	NA	TRBV13	CASSLGLADYNEQFF	TGTGCCAGCAGCTTGGGTCTAGCAGACTACAATGAGCAGTTCTTC
TRBJ2-7	NA	NA	TRBV18	CASSLQLGAYEQYF	TGTGCCAGCTCACTCCAGCTCGGGGCCTACGAGCAGTACTTC
TRBJ2-7	few	TRBD2	TRBV7-2	CASSPSGTEQYF	TGTGCCAGCAGCCCCAGCGGGACCGAGCAGTACTTC
TRBJ2-3	NA	NA	TRBV9	CASSPPAAGQGTTSKGDTQYF	TGTGCCAGCAGCCCCCCGGCAGCGGGGCAGGGGACTACCTCAAAGGGGGATACGCAGTATTTT
TRBJ2-1	NA	TRBD2	TRBV4-3	CASSQDRTGLGSNEQFF	TGCGCCAGCAGCCAAGATAGAACAGGACTAGGGTCCAATGAGCAGTTCTTC
TRBJ2-2	NA	TRBD2	TRBV29-1	CSVGTSGNTGELFF	TGCAGCGTCGGGACTAGCGGGAACACCGGGGAGCTGTTTTTT
TRBJ2-7	NA	TRBD2	TRBV11-3	CASSPGASGMRGREQYF	TGTGCCAGCAGCCCCGGGGCTAGCGGGATGCGCGGACGCGAGCAGTACTTC
TRBJ2-7	NA	NA	TRBV25-1	CASSRPGVCEEQYF	TGTGCCAGCAGTCGACCGGGAGTTTGCGAGGAGCAGTACTTC
TRBJ2-7	NA	NA	TRBV5-5	CASSPPSTNEQYF	TGTGCCAGCAGCCCCCCTAGCACCAACGAGCAGTACTTC
TRBJ1-2	NA	NA	TRBV28	CASSTGHRYTF	TGTGCCAGCAGTACAGGACATCGCTACACCTTC
TRBJ2-4	NA	NA	TRBV5-1	CASSLDSPVAKNIQYF	TGCGCCAGCAGCTTGGACTCCCCGGTAGCCAAAAACATTCAGTACTTC
TRBJ2-3	NA	TRBD2	TRBV13	CASSLLAASTDTQYF	TGTGCCAGCAGCTTACTAGCGGCTAGCACAGATACGCAGTATTTT
TRBJ1-1	few	TRBD1	TRBV30	CAWLCRGTNTEAFF	TGTGCCTGGCTATGCAGGGGGACAAACACTGAAGCTTTCTTT